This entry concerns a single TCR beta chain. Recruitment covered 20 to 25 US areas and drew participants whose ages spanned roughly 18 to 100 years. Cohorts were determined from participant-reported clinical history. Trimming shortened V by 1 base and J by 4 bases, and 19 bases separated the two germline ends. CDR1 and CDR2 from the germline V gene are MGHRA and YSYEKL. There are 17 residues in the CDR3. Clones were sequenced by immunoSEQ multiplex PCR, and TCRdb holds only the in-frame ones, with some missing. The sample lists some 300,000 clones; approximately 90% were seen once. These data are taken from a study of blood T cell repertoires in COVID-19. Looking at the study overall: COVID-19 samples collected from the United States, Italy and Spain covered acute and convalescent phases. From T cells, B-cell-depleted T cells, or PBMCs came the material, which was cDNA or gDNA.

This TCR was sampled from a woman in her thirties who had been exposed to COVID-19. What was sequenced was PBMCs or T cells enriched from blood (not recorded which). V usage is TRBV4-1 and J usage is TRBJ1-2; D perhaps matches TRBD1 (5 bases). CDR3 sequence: CASSQVIDSHRFYGYTF. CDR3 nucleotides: TGCGCCAGCAGCCAAGTGATTGACAGCCACCGCTTCTATGGCTACACCTTC.